Sequencing of this T cell receptor (beta chain) was carried out in a study of regulatory T cells in long-lasting Graves disease. The CDR3 covers 13 residues. Germline V gives CDR1 LNHDA, CDR2 SQIVND (reference sequence). Deletions cut 9 bases from V and 0 bases from J, with 11 bases between. This clonotype occurred many times. Researchers made TCR beta libraries by using iRepertoire HTBI primers and running Arm-PCR on CDR3 regions. TCRdb processed the multiplex PCR reads anew with MiXCR; each CDR3 protein has one entry. The sample lists around 450,000 distinct CDR3 sequences, 20% to 25% occurring once. As for time point: persistent/refractory GD, antithyroid drugs over 5 years with positive TRAb. PBMCs provided the RNA from which the TCR library was made.

The chain combines TRBV19 with TRBJ1-1, with D unresolved. The receptor's source is a female donor with Graves disease. The source material was peripheral blood mononuclear cells (PBMCs), sampled when the disease was refractory, from a patient treated with antithyroid drugs. Here the CDR3 reads CASSIDLNTEAFF. The CDR3 region has the DNA TGTGCCAGCAGCATCGACCTGAACACTGAAGCTTTCTTT.